The 16 T cell receptor beta chains given below trace back to one sample, sequenced in a study of shared clonotypes between healthy human individuals. The protocol was immunoSEQ multiplex PCR, while the TCRdb copy is restricted to in-frame clones and leaves out a portion. The sample yields more than 1 million clones, 70% to 80% seen once. Sequenced sample: memory CD4+ T cells from PBMCs. Subset indicated: CD45RA-negative fraction. Receptors were obtained from a man aged 18 to 35 in good health. Some clones in this sample may be carry-over from other donors' samples.

The CDR3 nucleotides read TGCGCCAGCAGCTTGACCGTATCAGGTCAAAACATTCAGTACTTC. Its translation: CASSLTVSGQNIQYF. The J gene is TRBJ2-4, the V gene TRBV5-1; D is undetermined. Germline V gene lookup returns CDR1 SGHRS and CDR2 YFSETQ. This CDR3 contains 15 residues. Between the trimmed V and J ends, which lost 1 base and 5 bases, there was a span of 13 bases.

The chain has TRBV28 and TRBJ2-7; either TRBD1 or TRBD2 may supply D (6 bases each). The CDR3 has 15 residues. V was pared by 6 bases and J by 4 bases, with 19 bases between. Germline CDR1 is MDHEN and CDR2 is SYDVKM. The CDR3 region has the DNA TGTGCCAGCAGGCCCTTTTACCGGGGGCTATACGAGCAGTACTTC. Amino acid sequence: CASRPFYRGLYEQYF.

The chain recombines TRBV29-1 with TRBJ2-5; D unclear. The V end was cut by 5 bases, the J end by 2 bases, with 6 bases between. CDR1 is SQVTM and CDR2 is ANQGSEA in the germline V gene. The CDR3 length is 11 residues. CDR3 in DNA: TGCAGCGTTTGGGTTCAAGAGACCCAGTACTTC. Protein sequence: CSVWVQETQYF.

The chain uses TRBV18 and TRBJ2-7, with 12 bases matching TRBD2. The CDR3 consists of 16 residues. Germline V CDR1 and CDR2: KGHSH, LQKENI. V shed 1 base, J shed 4 bases, and the junction held 5 bases outside the gene matches. The CDR3 sequence is CASSPQQGTSGYEQYF. The CDR3 DNA reads as TGTGCCAGCTCACCACAGCAGGGGACTAGCGGGTACGAGCAGTACTTC.

This chain links TRBV5-6 with TRBJ1-2, with 8 bases identical to TRBD1. The CDR3 runs 14 residues. Germline lookup yields CDR1 SGHDT and CDR2 YYEEEE. V shed 1 base, J shed 7 bases, and the junction held 6 bases outside the gene matches. For the CDR3, the DNA is TGTGCCAGCAGCTTGCTCGGACAGGGTAGTGGCTACACCTTC. This gives the protein CASSLLGQGSGYTF.

On this clone itself: At one of its ends the junction is not consistent with the germline gene, which may arise from a read error. The gene calls are TRBV6-1 and TRBJ2-7, with D possibly being TRBD2 (5 bases). Germline lookup yields CDR1 MNHNS and CDR2 SASEGT. CDR3 size: 14 residues. CDR3 sequence reads: CASRGLGWVGVGDF. DNA for the CDR3: TGTGCCAGCAGGGGTCTGGGGTGGGTGGGAGTCGGAGATTTC.

The V call is TRBV18, the J call TRBJ2-3; D gene unclear. The germline gives CDR1 KGHSH, CDR2 LQKENI. Trimming cost V 2 bases and J 4 bases, with 7 bases left between them. The CDR3 contains 13 residues. The CDR3 spells CASSPESSDTQYF. As DNA, the CDR3 is TGTGCCAGCTCACCAGAGAGCTCAGATACGCAGTATTTT.

This rearrangement joins TRBV7-2 to TRBJ1-2; 8 nucleotides align to TRBD1. The CDR3 length is 17 residues. The J segment lost 5 bases and the V segment lost 1 base, leaving 12 bases of the junction unmatched. The germline gives CDR1 SGHTA, CDR2 FQGNSA. The CDR3 DNA reads as TGTGCCAGCAGCTTAGGGGCAGGGGGCAGAATGGATTATGGCTACACCTTC. Encoded protein: CASSLGAGGRMDYGYTF. Full variable domain (rest looked up from reference TRBV7-2 and TRBJ1-2): GAGVSQSPSNKVTEKGKDVELRCDPISGHTALYWYRQSLGQGLEFLIYFQGNSAPDKSGLPSDRFSAERTGGSVSTLTIQRTQQEDSAVYLCASSLGAGGRMDYGYTFGSGTRLTVV.

The rearrangement joins TRBV19 to TRBJ1-4; TRBD1 is a possible D gene (6 bases). The CDR3 has 15 residues. The V gene lost 4 bases and the J gene lost 6 bases, with 15 bases spanning the gap. In germline, CDR1 is LNHDA, CDR2 SQIVND (reference sequence). CDR3 region: CASSTNRDVHEKLFF. The CDR3 DNA reads TGTGCCAGTAGTACTAACAGGGACGTACATGAAAAACTGTTTTTT.

The CDR3 here is CASSKAYEQYF. The CDR3 bases are TGTGCCAGCAGCAAAGCCTACGAGCAGTACTTC. The chain combines TRBV7-6 with TRBJ2-7; unclear D gene. CDR3 size: 11 residues. Germline V CDR1 and CDR2: SGHVS, FNYEAQ. Trimming took off 5 bases at V and 2 bases at J, with 4 bases between the two ends.

This clone was detected only a few times. The chain carries TRBV5-1 and TRBJ1-3; 7 positions agree with TRBD1. CDR3 length: 15 residues. The trim removed 0 bases at V and 2 bases at J, leaving 2 bases unmatched. Germline CDR1 reads SGHRS; CDR2 reads YFSETQ. This chain's CDR3 is CASSLDQGAGNTIYF. CDR3 nucleotide sequence: TGCGCCAGCAGCTTGGACCAGGGGGCTGGAAACACCATATATTTT.

This sequence joins TRBV6-6 and TRBJ2-2, with a possible D match to TRBD2 (6 bases). The CDR3 contains 15 residues. The ends were cut back, 10 bases at V and 2 bases at J, with 17 bases in the middle. The germline gives CDR1 MNHNY, CDR2 SVGAGI (reference sequence). DNA of the CDR3: TGTGCCACAACGACGGGACTCCTCAACACCGGGGAGCTGTTTTTT. Translating gives CATTTGLLNTGELFF.

The chain combines TRBV14 with TRBJ1-3, with D tentatively TRBD1 (5 bases). Germline values: CDR1 SGHDN, CDR2 FVKESK. Deletions cut 1 base from V and 9 bases from J, with 16 bases between. The CDR3 covers 15 residues. The DNA for the CDR3 is TGTGCCAGCAGCCAAGGGGGGGGAGCAGGACGCACCATATATTTT. The encoded protein is CASSQGGGAGRTIYF.

The sample holds one count of this clone. The chain uses TRBV5-1 and TRBJ1-4, with a tentative D call TRBD1 (5 bases). Germline V lookup: CDR1 SGHRS, CDR2 YFSETQ. The length of the CDR3 is 17 residues. Between the trimmed V and J ends, which lost 4 bases and 0 bases, there was a span of 16 bases. CDR3 DNA sequence: TGCGCCAGCAGCCCCCGGGACCCCTCTTCAACTAATGAAAAACTGTTTTTT. It specifies CASSPRDPSSTNEKLFF.

The rearrangement uses TRBV7-2 and TRBJ1-3; 8 positions match TRBD1. The ends lost 5 bases at V and 3 bases at J; junction bases unmatched: 9. CDR1 and CDR2 from the germline V gene are SGHTA and FQGNSA. The CDR3 runs to 16 residues. Here the CDR3 reads CASSKEDRVGGNTIYF. CDR3 bases: TGTGCCAGCAGCAAAGAGGACAGGGTCGGTGGAAACACCATATATTTT.

In its sample, this clone was seen many times. V and J are TRBV19 and TRBJ2-2; 11 nucleotides align to TRBD1. Germline-derived CDR1 and CDR2 are LNHDA and SQIVND (reference sequence). CDR3 size: 16 residues. V lost 4 bases to trimming and J lost 5 bases; unmatched junction nucleotides: 6. This CDR3 is CASSKGQGVGTGELFF. The CDR3 DNA is TGTGCCAGTAGTAAGGGACAGGGGGTTGGTACCGGGGAGCTGTTTTTT. The full variable domain, in which reference TRBV19 and TRBJ2-2 provide the parts outside the CDR3, is DGGITQSPKYLFRKEGQNVTLSCEQNLNHDAMYWYRQDPGQGLRLIYYSQIVNDFQKGDIAEGYSVSREKKESFPLTVTSAQKNPTAFYLCASSKGQGVGTGELFFGEGSRLTVL.